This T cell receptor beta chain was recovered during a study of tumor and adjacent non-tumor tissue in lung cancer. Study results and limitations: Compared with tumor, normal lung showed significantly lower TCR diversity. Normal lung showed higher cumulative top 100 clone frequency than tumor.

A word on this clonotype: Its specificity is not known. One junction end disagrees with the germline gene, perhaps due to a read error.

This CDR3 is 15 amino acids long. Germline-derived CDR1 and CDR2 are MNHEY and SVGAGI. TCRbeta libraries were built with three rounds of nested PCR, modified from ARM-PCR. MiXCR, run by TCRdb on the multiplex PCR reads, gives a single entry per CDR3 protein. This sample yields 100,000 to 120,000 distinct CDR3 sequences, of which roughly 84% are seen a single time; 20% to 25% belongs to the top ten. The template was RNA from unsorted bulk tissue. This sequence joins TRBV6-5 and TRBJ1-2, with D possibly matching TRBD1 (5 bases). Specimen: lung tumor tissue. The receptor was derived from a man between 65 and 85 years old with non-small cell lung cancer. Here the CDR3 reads CASSYSGQGVYDYTF. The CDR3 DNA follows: TGTGCCAGCAGCTACTCGGGTCAAGGGGTCTATGACTACACCTTC.